Presented here are 7 T cell receptor beta chains from one specimen sequenced in a study of early T cells in non-severe SARS-CoV-2 infection. From the 5' RACE reads, TCRdb called clonotypes with MiXCR, one entry per CDR3 protein. The table records tens of thousands of distinct CDR3 sequences, more than 4.5% of them present only once. The material was whole blood, obtained at baseline. Source of these receptors: an adult who was a healthcare worker with PCR-confirmed SARS-CoV-2 infection or an uninfected control (not recorded which).

This clonotype was counted at least ten times. The chain carries TRBV28 and TRBJ1-1, with 7 bases fitting TRBD1. Germline V lookup: CDR1 MDHEN, CDR2 SYDVKM. V shed 4 bases and J 2 bases; nucleotides not matched to a gene: 4. The CDR3 totals 14 residues. The CDR3 coding sequence is TGTGCCAGCAGTTACAGGGGAGGAAACACTGAAGCTTTCTTT. Its protein is CASSYRGGNTEAFF.

The table lists this clonotype with many counts. The chain couples TRBV11-2 to TRBJ1-1; no clear D. Germline V CDR1 and CDR2: SGHAT, FQNNGV. The V and J ends lost 7 bases and 1 base respectively, with 16 bases between them. This CDR3 spans 15 amino acids. The CDR3 is CASTPAEGQNTEAFF. The CDR3, as DNA: TGTGCCAGCACCCCGGCCGAAGGCCAGAACACTGAAGCTTTCTTT.

This clonotype was recorded many times. The chain recombines TRBV12-3 or TRBV12-4 with TRBJ1-4; 8 nucleotides align to TRBD1. V lost 6 bases to trimming and J lost 7 bases; unmatched junction nucleotides: 7. The CDR3 sequence is 14 residues long. The CDR3 coding sequence is TGTGCCAGCAGGGACTCAGGGGGCGGTGAAAAACTGTTTTTT. It encodes CASRDSGGGEKLFF.

This clonotype was observed a handful of times. The rearrangement uses TRBV7-8 and TRBJ2-3; TRBD2 might be the D (6 bases). Between the trimmed V and J ends, which lost 1 base and 8 bases, there was a span of 16 bases. Germline V gene sequence: CDR1 SGHVS, CDR2 FQNEAQ. The CDR3 loop spans 15 amino acids. The CDR3 loop reads CASSLEWAIGGTQYF. The CDR3 DNA reads as TGTGCCAGCAGCTTAGAGTGGGCTATCGGGGGTACGCAGTATTTT.

This clonotype was detected ten times or more. The chain recombines TRBV20-1 with TRBJ1-6; D gene uncertain. The CDR3 length is 13 residues. Deletions cut 4 bases from V and 8 bases from J, with 12 bases between. Germline V gene data show CDR1 as DFQATT and CDR2 as SNEGSKA (reference sequence). CDR3 sequence: CSAKRVTDSPLHF. The CDR3 DNA reads as TGCAGTGCTAAGCGCGTTACCGATTCACCCCTCCACTTT.

Ten or more counts support this clonotype. The chain recombines TRBV4-3 with TRBJ1-1; no reliable D call. Deletions cut 0 bases from V and 5 bases from J, with 10 bases between. This CDR3 has 14 residues. Per germline, CDR1 LGHNA and CDR2 YSLEER. The CDR3 DNA reads TGCGCCAGCAGCCAAGATCGGGTCGGTACTGAAGCTTTCTTT. This codes for CASSQDRVGTEAFF.

At least ten counts were recorded for this clonotype. The chain is built from TRBV5-1 and TRBJ2-1; D remains unclear. This CDR3 spans 13 amino acids. Trimming took off 4 bases at V and 8 bases at J, with 13 bases between the two ends. Per the germline V gene, CDR1 is SGHRS and CDR2 is YFSETQ. The chain's CDR3 is CASSLGPTDEQFF. In DNA, the CDR3 is TGCGCCAGCAGCCTGGGCCCGACGGATGAGCAGTTCTTC. Filled out from reference TRBV5-1 and TRBJ2-1, the complete variable domain reads KAGVTQTPRYLIKTRGQQVTLSCSPISGHRSVSWYQQTPGQGLQFLFEYFSETQRNKGNFPGRFSGRQFSNSRSEMNVSTLELGDSALYLCASSLGPTDEQFFGPGTRLTVL.